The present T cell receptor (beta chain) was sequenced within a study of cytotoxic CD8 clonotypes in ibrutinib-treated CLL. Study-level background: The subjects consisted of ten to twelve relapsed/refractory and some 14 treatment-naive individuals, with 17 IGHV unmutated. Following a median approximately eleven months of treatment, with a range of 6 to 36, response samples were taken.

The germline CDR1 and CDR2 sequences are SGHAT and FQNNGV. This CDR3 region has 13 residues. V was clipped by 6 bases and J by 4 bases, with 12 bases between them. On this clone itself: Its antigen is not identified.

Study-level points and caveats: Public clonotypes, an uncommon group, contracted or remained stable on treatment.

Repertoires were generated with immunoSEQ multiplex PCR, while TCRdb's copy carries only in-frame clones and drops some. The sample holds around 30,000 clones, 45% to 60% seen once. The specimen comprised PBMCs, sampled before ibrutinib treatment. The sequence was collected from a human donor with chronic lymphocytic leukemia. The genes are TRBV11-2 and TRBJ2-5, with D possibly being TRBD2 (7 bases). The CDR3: CASRGGEAETQYF. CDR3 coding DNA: TGTGCCAGCAGAGGGGGGGAGGCAGAGACCCAGTACTTC.